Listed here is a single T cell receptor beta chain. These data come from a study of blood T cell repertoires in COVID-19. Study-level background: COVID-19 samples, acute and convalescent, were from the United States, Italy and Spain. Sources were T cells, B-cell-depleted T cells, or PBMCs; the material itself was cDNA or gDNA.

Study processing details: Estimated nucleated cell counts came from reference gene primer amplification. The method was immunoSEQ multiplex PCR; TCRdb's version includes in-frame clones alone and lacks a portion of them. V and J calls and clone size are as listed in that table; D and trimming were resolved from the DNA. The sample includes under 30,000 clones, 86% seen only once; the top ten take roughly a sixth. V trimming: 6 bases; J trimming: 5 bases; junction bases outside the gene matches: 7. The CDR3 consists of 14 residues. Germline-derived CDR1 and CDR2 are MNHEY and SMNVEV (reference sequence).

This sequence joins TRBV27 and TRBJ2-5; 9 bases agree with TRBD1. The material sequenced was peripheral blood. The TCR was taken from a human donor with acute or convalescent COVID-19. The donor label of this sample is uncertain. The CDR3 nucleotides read TGTGCCAGCAGCCCGACGGGACAGGGCGAGACCCAGTACTTC. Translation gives CASSPTGQGETQYF.